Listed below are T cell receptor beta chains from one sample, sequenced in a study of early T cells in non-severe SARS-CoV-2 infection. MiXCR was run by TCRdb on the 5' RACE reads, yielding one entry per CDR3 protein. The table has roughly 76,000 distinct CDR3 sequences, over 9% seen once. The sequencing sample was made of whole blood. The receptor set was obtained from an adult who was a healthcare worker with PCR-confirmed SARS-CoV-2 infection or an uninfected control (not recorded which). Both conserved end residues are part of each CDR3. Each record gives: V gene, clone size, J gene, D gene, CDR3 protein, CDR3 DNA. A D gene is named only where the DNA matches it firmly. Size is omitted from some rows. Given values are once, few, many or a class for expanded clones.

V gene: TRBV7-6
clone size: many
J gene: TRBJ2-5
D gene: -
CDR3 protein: CASSLAPSKETQYF
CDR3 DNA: TGTGCCAGCAGCTTAGCGCCCAGTAAGGAGACCCAGTACTTC

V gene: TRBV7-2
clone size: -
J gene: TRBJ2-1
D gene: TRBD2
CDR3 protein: CASSLFPTSGSSSNEQFF
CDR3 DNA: TGTGCCAGCAGCTTATTCCCAACTAGCGGGAGTTCTTCGAATGAGCAGTTCTTC

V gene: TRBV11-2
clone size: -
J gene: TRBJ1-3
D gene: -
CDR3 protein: CASSGREVGNTIYF
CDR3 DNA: TGTGCCAGCAGCGGTAGGGAGGTTGGAAACACCATATATTTT

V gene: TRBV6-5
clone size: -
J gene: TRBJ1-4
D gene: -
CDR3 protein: CASSYQYSEKLFF
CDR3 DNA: TGTGCCAGCAGTTATCAGTATTCAGAAAAACTGTTTTTT

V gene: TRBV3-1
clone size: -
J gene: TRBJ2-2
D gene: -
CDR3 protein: CASSPPGLRGTGELFF
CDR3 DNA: TGTGCCAGCAGCCCTCCGGGCCTGAGGGGAACCGGGGAGCTGTTTTTT

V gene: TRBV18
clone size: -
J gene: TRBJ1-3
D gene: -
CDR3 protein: CASSPLHPGDDQIYF
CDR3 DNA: TGTGCCAGCTCACCACTCCACCCCGGGGACGACCAGATATATTTT

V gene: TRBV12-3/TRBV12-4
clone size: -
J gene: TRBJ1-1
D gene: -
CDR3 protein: CASSSPTVNTEAFF
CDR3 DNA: TGTGCCAGCAGTTCTCCTACAGTGAACACTGAAGCTTTCTTT

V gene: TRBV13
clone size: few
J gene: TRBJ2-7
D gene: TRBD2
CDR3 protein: CASSPGGGSPSYEQYF
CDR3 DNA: TGTGCCAGCAGCCCAGGAGGCGGGAGTCCCTCCTACGAGCAGTACTTC

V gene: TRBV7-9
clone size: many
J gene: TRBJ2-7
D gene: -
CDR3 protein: CASSLGTGSLTSYEQYF
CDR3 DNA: TGTGCCAGCAGCTTAGGTACAGGGTCCTTAACTTCCTACGAGCAGTACTTC

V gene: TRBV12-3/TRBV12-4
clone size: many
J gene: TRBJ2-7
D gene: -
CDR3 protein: CASSPAGPSYEQYF
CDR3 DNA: TGTGCCAGCAGCCCAGCGGGCCCCTCCTACGAGCAGTACTTC

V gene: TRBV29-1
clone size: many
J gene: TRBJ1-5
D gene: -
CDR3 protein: CSVGQGNNQPQHF
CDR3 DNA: TGCAGCGTTGGTCAGGGGAACAATCAGCCCCAGCATTTT

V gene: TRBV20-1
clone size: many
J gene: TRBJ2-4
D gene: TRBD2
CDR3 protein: CSASRGLAGRNIQYF
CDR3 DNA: TGCAGTGCTAGTCGGGGACTAGCGGGAAGGAACATTCAGTACTTC

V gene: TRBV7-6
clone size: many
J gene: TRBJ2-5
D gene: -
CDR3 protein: CASSLGGGFQETQYF
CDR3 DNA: TGTGCCAGCAGCTTAGGGGGAGGCTTCCAAGAGACCCAGTACTTC

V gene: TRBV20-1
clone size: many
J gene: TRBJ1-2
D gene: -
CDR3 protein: CSGQVEPNGGYTF
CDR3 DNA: TGCAGTGGACAGGTCGAGCCAAATGGTGGCTACACCTTC

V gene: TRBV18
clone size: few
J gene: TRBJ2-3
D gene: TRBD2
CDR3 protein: CASSSAGVGDTQYF
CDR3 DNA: TGTGCCAGCTCATCGGCGGGGGTCGGGGATACGCAGTATTTT

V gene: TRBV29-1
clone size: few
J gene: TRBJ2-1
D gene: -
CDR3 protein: CSVDDRYNEQFF
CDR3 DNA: TGCAGCGTTGATGACAGGTACAATGAGCAGTTCTTC

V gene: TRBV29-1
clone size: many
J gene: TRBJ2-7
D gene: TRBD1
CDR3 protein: CSVTGVYEQYF
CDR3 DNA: TGCAGCGTTACAGGGGTATACGAGCAGTACTTC

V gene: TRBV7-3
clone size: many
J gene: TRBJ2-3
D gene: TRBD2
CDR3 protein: CASSRLPGLAGGTDTQYF
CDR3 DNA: TGTGCCAGCAGCCGACTCCCCGGACTAGCGGGAGGCACAGATACGCAGTATTTT